This passage covers 27 T cell receptor beta chains from one sample sequenced in a study of T cell responses to AZD1222 COVID-19 vaccine. The protocol was immunoSEQ multiplex PCR, while the TCRdb copy is restricted to in-frame clones and leaves out a portion. The table has approximately 180,000 clones, around 90% seen once. The material was peripheral blood, obtained 28 days after the second AZD1222 dose. The receptors originated from an adult who received the AZD1222 COVID-19 vaccine.

J is TRBJ1-5 and V is TRBV5-5; D is undetermined. The CDR3 consists of 18 residues. V was pared by 4 bases and J by 4 bases, with 24 bases between. The V gene's germline CDR1 is SGHKS and CDR2 YYEKEE (reference sequence). The CDR3 nucleotides are TGTGCCAGCAGCGTGGGGAGACCCACGGCTCATAGGAATCAGCCCCAGCATTTT. This translates into CASSVGRPTAHRNQPQHF.

This clone was recorded once. This chain connects TRBV9 to TRBJ2-1; D call uncertain. The CDR3 extends over 17 amino acids. Germline assignment: CDR1 SGDLS and CDR2 YYNGEE. With 0 bases removed from V and 10 bases from J, the gap between germline ends came to 23 bases. This CDR3 is CASSVDGLPKVMGEQFF. The CDR3 DNA is TGTGCCAGCAGCGTAGACGGCCTGCCAAAGGTCATGGGGGAGCAGTTCTTC.

Concerning this clone itself: A junction end diverges from the germline sequence, so it may reflect a read error. The V call is TRBV7-7, the J call TRBJ2-2; TRBD1 aligns across 8 bases. The CDR3 extends over 16 amino acids. Germline V CDR1 and CDR2: SSHAT, FNYEAQ (reference sequence). CDR3 sequence (DNA): TGTGCTAGCAGCTTAGCTAGGACAGGGAGGACCGGGGAGCTGTTTTTT. Protein sequence: CASSLARTGRTGELFF.

The rearrangement joins TRBV5-4 to TRBJ2-5; 9 nucleotides align to TRBD2. The CDR3 consists of 17 residues. Trimming took 0 bases from V and 4 from J; bases not matched to a gene: 10. Germline lookup yields CDR1 SGHNT and CDR2 YYREEE (reference sequence). Here the CDR3 DNA reads TGTGCCAGCAGCTTGGGACTAGCGGCCTTTGGGGGAGAGACCCAGTACTTC. It yields the protein CASSLGLAAFGGETQYF. The complete variable domain, with remaining parts taken from reference TRBV5-4 and TRBJ2-5, reads ETGVTQSPTHLIKTRGQQVTLRCSSQSGHNTVSWYQQALGQGPQFIFQYYREEENGRGNFPPRFSGLQFPNYSSELNVNALELDDSALYLCASSLGLAAFGGETQYFGPGTRLLVL.

The chain employs TRBV5-1 and TRBJ1-2; a weak D match, TRBD1 (6 bases). Trimming took off 4 bases at V and 4 bases at J, with 17 bases between the two ends. Looked up from germline, CDR1 is SGHRS and CDR2 is YFSETQ. CDR3 size: 15 residues. The CDR3 DNA reads as TGCGCCAGCAGCCTACCAGGGGACTCTTTCTATGGCTACACCTTC. Amino acid sequence: CASSLPGDSFYGYTF.

The chain links TRBV7-8 to TRBJ2-1; D is ambiguous. CDR3 size: 13 residues. Per germline, CDR1 SGHVS and CDR2 FQNEAQ. V lost 0 bases to trimming and J lost 9 bases, with 9 bases between them. The CDR3 DNA reads as TGTGCCAGCAGCTTAGCGGGTGGCACTGAGCAGTTCTTC. Amino acids: CASSLAGGTEQFF.

The rearrangement links TRBV10-3 to TRBJ2-1, with unresolved D. CDR1 ENHRY and CDR2 SYGVKD come from the germline V gene. Trimming removed 7 bases from V and 7 bases from J, with 17 bases in between. The length of the CDR3 is 14 residues. CDR3 DNA sequence: TGTGCCATCACGAGAGACGGAGTCGGAAATGAGCAGTTCTTC. Protein product: CAITRDGVGNEQFF.

The rearrangement uses TRBV6-4 and TRBJ2-3; D gene uncertain. CDR1 is MRHNA and CDR2 is SNTAGT in the germline V gene. The CDR3 consists of 14 residues. V shed 2 bases and J shed 1 base, with 7 bases lying between them. The CDR3 protein is CASSDGHRTDTQYF. Written as DNA, the CDR3 is TGTGCCAGCAGTGACGGGCATCGCACAGATACGCAGTATTTT.

The chain uses TRBV28 and TRBJ1-3; a weak D match, TRBD1 (5 bases). With 3 bases removed from V and 2 bases from J, the gap between germline ends came to 11 bases. Germline CDR1 and CDR2: MDHEN and SYDVKM. This CDR3 is 15 amino acids long. The CDR3 nucleotides are TGTGCCAGCAGTTTCACGACAGCTCCTGGAAACACCATATATTTT. Its translation is CASSFTTAPGNTIYF.

V usage is TRBV19 and J usage is TRBJ2-2; D possibly corresponds to TRBD1 (6 bases). The V and J ends lost 5 bases and 1 base respectively, with 11 bases between them. Looked up from germline, CDR1 is LNHDA and CDR2 is SQIVND (reference sequence). The CDR3 contains 15 residues. The CDR3 nucleotides are TGTGCCAGTAGTTCAGGGGCGATGAACACCGGGGAGCTGTTTTTT. It yields the protein CASSSGAMNTGELFF.

The J gene is TRBJ2-1, the V gene TRBV7-8; no clear D. CDR1 SGHVS and CDR2 FQNEAQ come from the germline V gene. The ends were cut back, 5 bases at V and 9 bases at J, with 14 bases in the middle. This CDR3 is built from 13 residues. The CDR3 protein is CASSQAPTTEQFF. DNA for the CDR3: TGTGCCAGCAGCCAGGCCCCAACTACTGAGCAGTTCTTC.

This clone was observed a few times. J is TRBJ1-5 and V is TRBV30, with 7 positions matching TRBD1. With 6 bases clipped from V and 0 bases from J, the junction kept 8 bases outside the gene matches. CDR3 size: 15 residues. Germline V gene sequence: CDR1 GTSNPN, CDR2 SVGIG (reference sequence). CDR3: CACSRQGLSNQPQHF. The CDR3 bases are TGTGCCTGCTCACGACAGGGCCTTAGCAATCAGCCCCAGCATTTT.

The chain has TRBV19 and TRBJ1-5; possibly TRBD1 for D (6 bases). The V end lost 2 bases, the J end lost 6 bases, and 8 bases lay between the germline ends. Germline V gene data show CDR1 as LNHDA and CDR2 as SQIVND (reference sequence). The CDR3 extends over 13 amino acids. CDR3 coding DNA: TGTGCCAGTAGTATAAGGGGGACTCAGCCCCAGCATTTT. It is translated as CASSIRGTQPQHF.

The chain carries TRBV4-2 and TRBJ2-2, with 14 bases identical to TRBD2. Germline V CDR1 and CDR2: LGHNA, YNFKEQ. The CDR3 covers 15 residues. Trimming at V came to 6 bases and at J to 4 bases, leaving 1 base not matched to a gene. CDR3 in amino acids: CASRGTSGSTGELFF. The DNA of the CDR3 is TGTGCCAGCAGGGGGACTAGCGGGAGCACCGGGGAGCTGTTTTTT.

This chain uses TRBV5-8 with TRBJ1-1; possibly TRBD1 for D (5 bases). Germline V gene lookup returns CDR1 SGHTS and CDR2 YDEGEE. The CDR3 totals 15 residues. Trimming removed 4 bases at V and 4 bases at J, with 17 bases between. CDR3 in amino acids: CASSPTPAQGTEAFF. The CDR3 coding sequence is TGTGCCAGCAGCCCGACCCCCGCCCAGGGCACTGAAGCTTTCTTT.

The rearrangement joins TRBV24-1 to TRBJ2-7, with D perhaps matching TRBD2 (5 bases). The CDR3 is 15 amino acids. Deletions cut 4 bases from V and 5 bases from J, with 17 bases between. Germline CDR1 KGHDR, CDR2 SFDVKD. The CDR3 here is CATSDPGSGGHEQYF. The CDR3 bases are TGTGCCACCAGTGACCCGGGGAGCGGTGGCCACGAGCAGTACTTC.

This chain connects TRBV20-1 to TRBJ2-7; no reliable D call. V was clipped by 4 bases and J by 3 bases, with 7 bases between them. This CDR3 comprises 11 residues. The germline V gene has CDR1 DFQATT and CDR2 SNEGSKA (reference sequence). The chain's CDR3 is CSATVVYEQYF. As DNA, the CDR3 is TGCAGTGCTACTGTGGTCTACGAGCAGTACTTC.

The rearrangement links TRBV6-5 to TRBJ2-7; 11 bases map to TRBD2. The CDR3 is 15 amino acids. The V and J ends lost 7 bases and 1 base, in that order; junction bases with no gene match: 6. CDR1 is MNHEY and CDR2 is SVGAGI in the germline V gene. This chain's CDR3 is CASKTSGTSSYEQYF. In nucleotides, the CDR3 is TGTGCCAGCAAGACTAGCGGGACTTCATCCTACGAGCAGTACTTC.

The V gene is TRBV4-3, the J gene TRBJ1-2; 9 nucleotides align to TRBD1. This CDR3 is 17 amino acids long. The trim removed 3 bases at V and 8 bases at J, leaving 16 bases unmatched. Germline CDR1 reads LGHNA; CDR2 reads YSLEER. CDR3 loop: CASSHTVAAQGAEGYTF. As DNA, the CDR3 is TGCGCCAGCAGCCATACTGTAGCAGCACAGGGGGCGGAAGGCTACACCTTC.

This clone was recorded only once. J is TRBJ1-5 and V is TRBV4-3, with 7 bases lining up with TRBD1. The V gene end was trimmed by 3 bases and the J gene end by 4 bases; junction bases not matched to a gene: 9. The CDR3 is made up of 16 amino acids. Germline V CDR1 and CDR2: LGHNA, YSLEER. CDR3 in DNA: TGCGCCAGCAGCCAGGGCCGGACAGGAGGAAATCAGCCCCAGCATTTT. It specifies CASSQGRTGGNQPQHF.

The chain combines TRBV6-2 or TRBV6-3 with TRBJ2-1; 12 nucleotides line up with TRBD2. Germline CDR1 is MNHEY and CDR2 is SVGEGT. The CDR3 length is 15 residues. V trimming: 5 bases; J trimming: 8 bases; junction bases outside the gene matches: 7. Written as DNA, the CDR3 is TGTGCCAGCAGTCTCAGGGCTAGCGGGAGGGATGAGCAGTTCTTC. Protein: CASSLRASGRDEQFF.

CDR3 residues: CASSEARETQYF. The DNA of the CDR3 is TGTGCCAGCAGTGAGGCCCGAGAGACCCAGTACTTC. The chain combines TRBV2 with TRBJ2-5, with D unclear. V lost 3 bases to trimming and J lost 4 bases, with 6 bases between them. There are 12 residues in the CDR3. Germline loops: CDR1 SNHLY, CDR2 FYNNEI.

The rearrangement links TRBV27 to TRBJ2-2; no definite D call. CDR1 and CDR2 from the germline V gene are MNHEY and SMNVEV (reference sequence). Trimming took off 2 bases at V and 6 bases at J, with 28 bases between the two ends. This CDR3 has 20 amino acids. CDR3 protein: CASSLVSITSPAADPGELFF. The CDR3 bases are TGTGCCAGCAGTTTAGTCTCCATAACCTCTCCCGCTGCTGATCCCGGGGAGCTGTTTTTT.

J is TRBJ1-1 and V is TRBV6-2 or TRBV6-3; D is unclear. The CDR3 is 14 amino acids. Trimming took 2 bases from V and 0 from J, leaving 7 bases between them. The germline V gene has CDR1 MNHEY and CDR2 SVGEGT. CDR3 DNA: TGTGCCAGCAGTTACCCCATCATGAACACTGAAGCTTTCTTT. This gives the protein CASSYPIMNTEAFF.

The J gene is TRBJ1-5, the V gene TRBV18; TRBD1 matches 9 bases. This CDR3 contains 16 residues. Germline loops: CDR1 KGHSH, CDR2 LQKENI. V was clipped by 5 bases and J by 6 bases; unmatched bases: 11. The CDR3 is CASSAGDRAFGQPQHF. The CDR3 bases are TGTGCCAGCTCAGCCGGGGACAGGGCCTTTGGTCAGCCCCAGCATTTT.

The table lists this clone with a count of one. The V gene is TRBV2, the J gene TRBJ1-1, with D possibly TRBD1 on 5 matching bases. Germline CDR1 and CDR2: SNHLY and FYNNEI. The CDR3 runs to 13 residues. Trimming shortened V by 6 bases and J by 1 base, and 9 bases separated the two germline ends. CDR3 loop: CASSTRGNTEAFF. The CDR3 DNA reads TGTGCCAGCAGCACAAGGGGGAACACTGAAGCTTTCTTT. Supplemented by reference TRBV2 and TRBJ1-1, the full variable domain reads EPEVTQTPSHQVTQMGQEVILRCVPISNHLYFYWYRQILGQKVEFLVSFYNNEISEKSEIFDDQFSVERPDGSNFTLKIRSTKLEDSAMYFCASSTRGNTEAFFGQGTRLTVV.

The gene calls are TRBV27 and TRBJ2-1; 8 bases fit TRBD2. V gave up 4 bases and J gave up 0 bases; unmatched junction bases: 17. The length of the CDR3 is 20 residues. Germline-derived CDR1 and CDR2 are MNHEY and SMNVEV (reference sequence). The CDR3 is CASSSQPPGVAGSSYNEQFF. In DNA, the CDR3 is TGTGCCAGCAGTTCGCAACCCCCGGGAGTAGCGGGAAGCTCCTACAATGAGCAGTTCTTC.